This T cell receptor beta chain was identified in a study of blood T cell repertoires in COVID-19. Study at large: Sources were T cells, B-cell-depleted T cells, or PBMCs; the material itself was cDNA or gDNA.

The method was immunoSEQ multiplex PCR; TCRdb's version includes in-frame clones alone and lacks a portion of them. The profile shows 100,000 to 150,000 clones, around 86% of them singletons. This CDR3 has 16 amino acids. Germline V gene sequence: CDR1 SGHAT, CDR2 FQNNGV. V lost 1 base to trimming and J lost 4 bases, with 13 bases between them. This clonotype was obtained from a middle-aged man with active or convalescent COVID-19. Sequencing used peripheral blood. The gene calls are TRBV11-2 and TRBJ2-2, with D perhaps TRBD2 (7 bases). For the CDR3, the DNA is TGTGCCAGCAGCTTAGGGGGCGGGGGCTTCACCGGGGAGCTGTTTTTT. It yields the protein CASSLGGGGFTGELFF.